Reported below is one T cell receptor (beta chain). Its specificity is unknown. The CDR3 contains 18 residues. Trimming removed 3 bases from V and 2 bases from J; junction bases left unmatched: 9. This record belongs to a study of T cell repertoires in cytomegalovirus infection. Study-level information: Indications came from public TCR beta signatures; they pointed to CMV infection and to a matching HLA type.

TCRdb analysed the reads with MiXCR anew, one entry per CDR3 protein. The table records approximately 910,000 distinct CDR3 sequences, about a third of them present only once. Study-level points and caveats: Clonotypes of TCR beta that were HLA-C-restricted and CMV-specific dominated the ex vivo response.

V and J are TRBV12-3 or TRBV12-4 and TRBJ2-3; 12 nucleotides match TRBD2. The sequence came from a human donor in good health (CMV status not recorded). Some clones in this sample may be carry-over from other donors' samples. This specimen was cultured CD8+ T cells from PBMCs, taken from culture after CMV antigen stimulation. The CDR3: CASSFLPSGGAFTDTQYF. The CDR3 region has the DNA TGTGCCAGCAGTTTTTTGCCTAGCGGGGGGGCGTTCACAGATACGCAGTATTTT.